This TCR beta chain was identified in a study of blood T cell repertoires in COVID-19. Overall study: Spain, Italy and the United States supplied samples that represented acute and convalescent COVID-19. PBMCs, B-cell-depleted T cells, or T cells provided the cDNA or gDNA that made up the material.

CDR3 length: 15 amino acids. Germline V gene sequence: CDR1 SGHVS, CDR2 FQNEAQ. Trimming pared 0 bases from V and 5 bases from J, leaving 13 bases between. Clones were read by immunoSEQ multiplex PCR, and TCRdb kept only the in-frame ones, dropping some. The table records about 89,000 clones, roughly 80% of them present only once. Ten or more counts support this clone. Specimen: peripheral blood. The TCR comes from a human donor in a cohort sampled during active COVID-19. The chain joins TRBV7-8 to TRBJ1-2, with D possibly TRBD1 on 6 matching bases. CDR3 nucleotide sequence: TGTGCCAGCAGCTTAGCGTCACAGGGCCTATATGGCTACACCTTC. Protein: CASSLASQGLYGYTF.